This TCR beta chain was retrieved from a study of PD-1 and CTLA-4 blockade in melanoma. Assay: immunoSEQ multiplex PCR; the TCRdb copy retains only in-frame clones and omits some. Here the sample spans about 30,000 clones, approximately 88% being singletons. The CDR3 has 14 amino acids. Trimming removed 2 bases from V and 6 bases from J, with 10 bases in between. CDR1 and CDR2 from the germline V gene are LNHDA and SQIVND (reference sequence). The input for sequencing was CD8+ T cells from peripheral blood, taken before anti-PD-1 treatment. The chain links TRBV19 to TRBJ2-2; maybe TRBD2 (6 bases). This receptor was taken from a human donor with melanoma. CDR3 sequence reads: CASSIWERAGELFF. The CDR3 DNA follows: TGTGCCAGTAGTATATGGGAGCGGGCCGGGGAGCTGTTTTTT.